The clone carrying this T cell receptor beta chain was counted ten times or more. What it binds is unknown. Specified time point: persistent/refractory GD, antithyroid drugs over 5 years with positive TRAb. Extracted PBMC RNA gave rise to the TCR library. The CDR3 spans 15 residues. The germline V and J ends were trimmed by 1 base and 7 bases, with 11 bases remaining between them. Germline-derived CDR1 and CDR2 are LNHNV and YYDKDF (reference sequence). The data originate from a study of regulatory T cells in long-lasting Graves disease. In building TCR beta libraries, iRepertoire HTBI primers were used together with Arm-PCR of CDR3 regions. From the multiplex PCR reads, TCRdb called clonotypes with MiXCR, one entry per CDR3 protein. The data contain about 400,000 distinct CDR3 sequences, around 20% of them singletons. Findings of the study overall: TCR diversity was lower in persistent Graves' patients than in newly diagnosed ones. Public clonotype sharing was higher in persistent than newly diagnosed patients. What was studied was peripheral blood only, and not thyroid tissue.

The chain recombines TRBV15 with TRBJ1-6, with D uncertain. The source material was peripheral blood mononuclear cells (PBMCs), sampled when the disease was refractory, from a patient treated with antithyroid drugs. This TCR was sampled from a female donor with Graves disease. The CDR3 loop is CATSRVGPLNSPLHF. In DNA form, the CDR3 reads TGTGCCACCAGCAGAGTCGGGCCGTTGAATTCACCCCTCCACTTT. The variable domain in full, with the rest retrieved from reference TRBV15 and TRBJ1-6, is DAMVIQNPRYQVTQFGKPVTLSCSQTLNHNVMYWYQQKSSQAPKLLFHYYDKDFNNEADTPDNFQSRRPNTSFCFLDIRSPGLGDTAMYLCATSRVGPLNSPLHFGNGTRLTVT.